This is a list of T cell receptor beta chains from one sample in a study of cytomegalovirus exposure and HLA in healthy donors. Sequenced by immunoSEQ multiplex PCR; TCRdb stores in-frame clones only, minus some. The sample consists of 100,000 or so clones, around 86% of them appearing once. Input material: PBMCs. These receptors were collected from a woman between 18 and 29 years old in good health and CMV-seropositive. Each CDR3 is given with its conserved first and last residue. The D gene is left open where the match is weak. Clone size is stated in some rows and not others, as once, few, many or a class when expanded.

abundance	d_gene	v_gene	j_gene	CDR3aa	CDR3nt
-	TRBD1	TRBV9	TRBJ2-2	CASSGRQGTNTGELFF	TGTGCCAGCAGCGGAAGACAGGGAACGAACACCGGGGAGCTGTTTTTT
-	TRBD2	TRBV6-6	TRBJ2-7	CASMPAGGGEQYF	TGTGCCAGCATGCCGGCGGGGGGGGGCGAGCAGTACTTC
-	TRBD1	TRBV28	TRBJ1-2	CASSFAGQGHGYTF	TGTGCCAGCAGTTTCGCGGGACAGGGGCATGGCTACACCTTC
-	TRBD1	TRBV5-5	TRBJ2-3	CASSSGGQGPTDTQYF	TGTGCCAGCAGCTCAGGAGGACAGGGTCCCACAGATACGCAGTATTTT
-	TRBD1	TRBV5-1	TRBJ1-3	CASSDGTVSGNTIYF	TGCGCCAGCAGCGACGGGACAGTGTCTGGAAACACCATATATTTT
-	TRBD2	TRBV30	TRBJ2-3	CAWRSLAAGSDTQYF	TGTGCCTGGCGCTCACTAGCGGCGGGCTCAGATACGCAGTATTTT
-	TRBD1	TRBV19	TRBJ2-2	CASSSWTGNTGELFF	TGTGCCAGTAGTTCATGGACAGGGAACACCGGGGAGCTGTTTTTT
-	TRBD1	TRBV2	TRBJ1-2	CASSGAGGASWGGLRGGYTF	TGTGCCAGCAGTGGGGCAGGGGGCGCTTCATGGGGTGGACTACGGGGTGGCTACACCTTC
-	-	TRBV28	TRBJ2-1	CASSTWSGRGLYNEQFF	TGTGCCAGCAGTACCTGGAGTGGCAGGGGATTATACAATGAGCAGTTCTTC
-	TRBD1	TRBV5-8	TRBJ1-4	CASSGDGQEGSEKLFF	TGTGCCAGCAGCGGGGATGGACAGGAGGGGAGTGAAAAACTGTTTTTT
once	-	TRBV13	TRBJ2-2	CASSLGHNTGELFF	TGTGCCAGCAGCTTAGGACACAACACCGGGGAGCTGTTTTTT
-	TRBD2	TRBV4-2	TRBJ2-1	CASSQAGGGEFF	TGTGCCAGCAGCCAAGCGGGCGGGGGGGAGTTCTTC
-	-	TRBV15	TRBJ2-7	CATSRDRATYEQYF	TGTGCCACCAGCAGAGATAGAGCTACCTACGAGCAGTACTTC
once	-	TRBV5-1	TRBJ1-5	CASSLFMDSSGGFSNHSNQPQHF	TGCGCCAGCAGCTTGTTTATGGATTCTTCGGGGGGCTTTTCCAATCATAGCAATCAGCCCCAGCATTTT
few	TRBD1	TRBV28	TRBJ1-2	CATRDREGYTF	TGTGCCACGAGGGACAGGGAAGGCTACACCTTC
-	-	TRBV11-3	TRBJ1-1	CASSLGHKNTEAFF	TGTGCCAGCAGCTTAGGACATAAGAACACTGAAGCTTTCTTT
few	TRBD1	TRBV6-6	TRBJ1-2	CASSLGQMRDYTF	TGTGCCAGCAGTTTGGGACAGATGAGGGACTACACCTTC
-	-	TRBV28	TRBJ2-5	CASSLPGTNQETQYF	TGTGCCAGCAGTCTACCCGGGACAAATCAAGAGACCCAGTACTTC
-	-	TRBV2	TRBJ2-1	CASSERGGFWQQFF	TGTGCCAGCAGTGAGAGGGGGGGGTTCTGGCAGCAGTTCTTC
-	TRBD2	TRBV7-6	TRBJ2-1	CASSATSGTSYNEQFF	TGTGCCAGCAGCGCGACTAGCGGAACCTCCTACAATGAGCAGTTCTTC
-	-	TRBV29-1	TRBJ1-2	CSVEGHGYTF	TGCAGCGTTGAGGGCCATGGCTACACCTTC
few	TRBD2	TRBV11-3	TRBJ2-7	CASSLAGGTYEQYF	TGTGCCAGCAGCTTGGCGGGAGGAACCTACGAGCAGTACTTC
-	-	TRBV4-2	TRBJ2-3	CASSQDPLGGGGDTQYF	TGTGCCAGCAGCCAAGATCCTTTAGGGGGGGGCGGAGATACGCAGTATTTT
-	-	TRBV6-1	TRBJ1-3	CASSEWVRDTGNTIYF	TGTGCCAGCAGTGAGTGGGTTCGGGACACTGGAAACACCATATATTTT
-	TRBD1	TRBV5-6	TRBJ1-5	CASSEQGADQPQHF	TGTGCCAGCAGCGAACAGGGGGCAGATCAGCCCCAGCATTTT
-	TRBD1	TRBV9	TRBJ1-4	CASSVGQGLATNEKLFF	TGTGCCAGCAGCGTCGGACAGGGCCTTGCAACTAATGAAAAACTGTTTTTT
-	-	TRBV2	TRBJ2-7	CASSEANFEQYF	TGTGCCAGCAGTGAAGCGAACTTCGAGCAGTACTTC
-	-	TRBV20-1	TRBJ2-7	CSLGAQYF	TGCAGTCTCGGTGCGCAGTACTTC
-	TRBD1	TRBV4-1	TRBJ1-1	CASSHGQGGFF	TGCGCCAGCAGCCATGGACAGGGCGGCTTCTTT
-	TRBD2	TRBV7-2	TRBJ2-1	CASSFPPTWGGRYNEQFF	TGTGCCAGCAGCTTTCCCCCCACGTGGGGGGGTCGCTACAATGAGCAGTTCTTC
-	TRBD2	TRBV7-3	TRBJ2-2	CASSLYRREFGTGELFF	TGTGCCAGCAGCTTATACAGGCGGGAGTTCGGCACCGGGGAGCTGTTTTTT
-	TRBD1	TRBV5-1	TRBJ1-1	CASRSDRSYTEAFF	TGCGCCAGCAGGTCGGACAGGTCCTACACTGAAGCTTTCTTT
-	-	TRBV5-4	TRBJ2-5	CASSSKTEQETQYF	TGTGCCAGCAGCTCTAAGACAGAACAAGAGACCCAGTACTTC
-	TRBD1	TRBV11-2	TRBJ1-1	CASSLRTGANTEAFF	TGTGCCAGCAGCCTTAGGACAGGGGCGAACACTGAAGCTTTCTTT
-	-	TRBV27	TRBJ1-2	CASSLRRTWDNYGYTF	TGTGCCAGCAGTTTACGCCGGACTTGGGATAACTATGGCTACACCTTC
-	-	TRBV6-6	TRBJ2-5	CASRSLDPRETQYF	TGTGCCAGCAGATCCCTTGACCCCAGGGAGACCCAGTACTTC
once	-	TRBV28	TRBJ1-2	CATPRGGYEGGYTF	TGTGCCACCCCAAGGGGGGGTTATGAAGGGGGCTACACCTTC
-	-	TRBV2	TRBJ1-2	CASRVGLYGYTF	TGTGCCAGCAGGGTCGGACTCTATGGCTACACCTTC
-	TRBD2	TRBV6-5	TRBJ2-2	CASSYVAGSNTGELFF	TGTGCCAGCAGTTACGTAGCGGGGTCGAACACCGGGGAGCTGTTTTTT
-	-	TRBV5-8	TRBJ1-1	CASSLDGGGTEAFF	TGTGCCAGCAGCTTGGATGGGGGAGGCACTGAAGCTTTCTTT
-	TRBD2	TRBV6-1	TRBJ2-7	CASSDPTSGRGSYEQYF	TGTGCCAGCAGTGACCCGACTAGCGGGAGAGGAAGCTACGAGCAGTACTTC
-	TRBD1	TRBV7-3	TRBJ1-1	CASSPGQGNTEAFF	TGTGCCAGCAGCCCAGGACAGGGGAACACTGAAGCTTTCTTT
-	TRBD1	TRBV27	TRBJ1-1	CASSFFPGQTNTEAFF	TGTGCCAGCAGTTTCTTTCCGGGACAGACGAACACTGAAGCTTTCTTT
few	-	TRBV16	TRBJ2-7	CASSQTHASTEQYF	TGTGCCAGCAGCCAAACCCACGCAAGCACTGAGCAGTACTTC
once	-	TRBV6-4	TRBJ1-2	CASSVHAQGEYGYTF	TGTGCCAGCAGTGTCCATGCACAGGGAGAGTATGGCTACACCTTC
-	-	TRBV11-2	TRBJ1-1	CASSLGEKEQAFF	TGTGCCAGCAGCTTAGGGGAGAAGGAGCAAGCTTTCTTT
-	TRBD1	TRBV4-1	TRBJ2-3	CASSQIRDRSTDTQYF	TGCGCCAGCAGCCAAATCAGGGACAGGTCCACAGATACGCAGTATTTT
-	TRBD1	TRBV5-6	TRBJ1-5	CASSSGGGGQPQHF	TGTGCCAGCAGCTCAGGGGGCGGGGGTCAGCCCCAGCATTTT
-	-	TRBV9	TRBJ2-7	CASSVGGRYYEQYF	TGTGCCAGCAGCGTAGGCGGTCGGTACTACGAGCAGTACTTC
-	-	TRBV27	TRBJ1-1	CASSSRQATNTEAFF	TGTGCCAGCAGCTCTCGGCAGGCGACGAACACTGAAGCTTTCTTT
-	-	TRBV7-7	TRBJ2-5	CASSLTPGLQETQYF	TGTGCTAGCAGCTTAACACCTGGGCTCCAAGAGACCCAGTACTTC